This is a list of T cell receptor beta chains from one sample in a study of T cells in Graves' hyperthyroidism and ophthalmopathy. TCRdb re-called the multiplex PCR reads through MiXCR, storing one row per CDR3 protein. The sample lists under 550,000 distinct CDR3 sequences, about 20% seen once, with over 45% in the top ten. Sequencing was carried out using blood. The receptor set was obtained from a man aged 40-55 years with Graves' ophthalmopathy. Both conserved end residues are trimmed from each CDR3.

V	J	length	CDR3
TRBV29-1	TRBJ1-1	10	SVEVFGTEAF
TRBV28	TRBJ1-1	14	ASSLYFLGGRTEAF
TRBV18	TRBJ2-5	11	ASSSTGRETQY
TRBV2	TRBJ1-2	13	ASLTAPLANYGYT
TRBV13	TRBJ2-2	13	ASSPPNPGTGELF
TRBV7-9	TRBJ2-5	12	ASSPRDSSETQY
TRBV3-1	TRBJ2-2	14	ASSQTGTEATGELF
TRBV2	TRBJ2-1	10	ANGLGYNEQF
TRBV12-3/TRBV12-4	TRBJ1-2	13	ASRHASGANYGYT
TRBV13	TRBJ2-3	15	ASSSRAGGPSTDTQY
TRBV7-3	TRBJ1-1	12	ASSLYVVCTEAF
TRBV20-1	TRBJ2-5	11	SARWQYQETQY
TRBV29-1	TRBJ1-1	10	SVEGAGDEAF
TRBV3-1	TRBJ2-7	11	ASSQAGSYEQY
TRBV20-1	TRBJ2-7	13	SVIGTGQGVLEQY
TRBV20-1	TRBJ2-7	11	SASPLAGPEQY
TRBV7-2	TRBJ2-7	13	ASSLYNGGSHEQY
TRBV6-9	TRBJ1-1	11	ASSSRQGFEAF
TRBV28	TRBJ2-4	14	ASTTKGPSKQNIQY
TRBV3-1	TRBJ2-1	10	ASSLLSDEQF
TRBV12-3/TRBV12-4	TRBJ1-3	14	ASSLATGISGNTIY
TRBV11-2	TRBJ2-1	14	ASSFRTGGSYNEQF
TRBV27	TRBJ2-7	9	ASSSEDEQY
TRBV7-9	TRBJ1-1	11	ASSFPNNAEAF
TRBV2	TRBJ1-2	12	ASDPWDSNYGYT
TRBV5-5	TRBJ1-4	13	ASSSQGIGNEKLF
TRBV2	TRBJ1-4	12	ASSWGQGMEKLF
TRBV6-1	TRBJ2-3	10	ASRSLTDTQY
TRBV6-1	TRBJ1-4	12	ASSPGRSNEKLF
TRBV7-9	TRBJ2-1	14	ASSPRGLAGGAVQF
TRBV30	TRBJ1-6	14	AWSMTSGAGGSPLH
TRBV18	TRBJ1-5	12	ASSPLGASQPQH
TRBV4-2	TRBJ2-2	12	ASSQRRATGELF